This T cell receptor beta chain was identified during a study of cytomegalovirus exposure and HLA in healthy donors. The PCR used 60 Vbeta and 13 Jbeta primers. Generated by immunoSEQ multiplex PCR, the TCRdb table keeps only in-frame clones and is missing some. The sample yields approximately 140,000 clones, 60% to 85% seen once. With V trimmed by 6 bases and J by 0 bases, 8 bases remained unmatched. CDR1 is MDHEN, CDR2 SYDVKM, per germline. This CDR3 is built from 16 residues. The sample was PBMCs. The sequence was obtained from a woman between 40 and 55 years old in good health and CMV-seropositive. J is TRBJ2-1 and V is TRBV28, with TRBD1 matching 7 bases. For the CDR3, the DNA is TGTGCCAGCAGAATTCTTGGGACAGACTCCTACAATGAGCAGTTCTTC. It is translated as CASRILGTDSYNEQFF.